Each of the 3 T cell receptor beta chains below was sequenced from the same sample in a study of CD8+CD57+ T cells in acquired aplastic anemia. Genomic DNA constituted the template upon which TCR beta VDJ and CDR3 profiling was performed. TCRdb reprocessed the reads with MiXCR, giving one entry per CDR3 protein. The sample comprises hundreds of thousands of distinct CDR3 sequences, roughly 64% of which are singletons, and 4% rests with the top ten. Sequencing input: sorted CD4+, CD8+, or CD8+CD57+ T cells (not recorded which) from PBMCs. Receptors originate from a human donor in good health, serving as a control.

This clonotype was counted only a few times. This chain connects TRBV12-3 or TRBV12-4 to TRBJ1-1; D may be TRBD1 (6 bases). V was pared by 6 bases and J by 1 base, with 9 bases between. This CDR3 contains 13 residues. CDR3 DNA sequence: TGTGCCAGCAGAACACAGGGGAACACTGAAGCTTTCTTT. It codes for CASRTQGNTEAFF.

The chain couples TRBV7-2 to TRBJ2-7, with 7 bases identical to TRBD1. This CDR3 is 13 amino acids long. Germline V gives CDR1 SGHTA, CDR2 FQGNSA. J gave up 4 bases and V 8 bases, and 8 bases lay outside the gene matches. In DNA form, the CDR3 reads TGTGCCAGCGGCCAAGGGGGCACTTACGAGCAGTACTTC. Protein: CASGQGGTYEQYF. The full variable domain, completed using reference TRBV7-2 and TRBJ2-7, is GAGVSQSPSNKVTEKGKDVELRCDPISGHTALYWYRQSLGQGLEFLIYFQGNSAPDKSGLPSDRFSAERTGGSVSTLTIQRTQQEDSAVYLCASGQGGTYEQYFGPGTRLTVT.

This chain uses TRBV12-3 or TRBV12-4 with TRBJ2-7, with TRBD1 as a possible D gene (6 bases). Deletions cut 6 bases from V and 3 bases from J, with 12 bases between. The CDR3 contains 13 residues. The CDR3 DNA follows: TGTGCCAGCAGCAGGGGTGCGGACTACGAGCAGTACTTC. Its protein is CASSRGADYEQYF.